A single sample is the source of the 10 T cell receptor beta chains below, sequenced in a study of tumor-infiltrating lymphocytes in primary liver carcinoma. TCR beta cDNA came from about 500 ng total RNA, primed with a constant-region primer. Construction of TCR beta libraries relied on three successive nested multiplex PCR rounds employing slightly modified ARM-PCR. The first two PCR rounds, nine to ten cycles each, used TRBV1-TRBV30 forward primers and a C-beta reverse primer. TCRdb used MiXCR to reprocess the multiplex PCR reads, holding one entry per CDR3 protein. The repertoire includes around 88,000 distinct CDR3 sequences, roughly 70% of them detected once, and roughly 30% sits in the top ten. For each extraction, RNA and DNA were obtained together from 20-30 mg of unsorted bulk tissue. Source material: tumor-adjacent normal liver tissue. The receptors were gathered from a man aged 40-55 years with primary liver carcinoma and hepatitis B virus infection.

This clonotype was observed at least ten times. The chain combines TRBV4-1 with TRBJ1-1; TRBD1 agrees at 8 bases. The germline gives CDR1 MGHRA, CDR2 YSYEKL. The CDR3 has 17 amino acids. The V gene end was trimmed by 0 bases and the J gene end by 0 bases; junction bases not matched to a gene: 6. DNA of the CDR3: TGCGCCAGCAGCCAAGAGGCAACAGGGGGGGTGAACACTGAAGCTTTCTTT. Protein product: CASSQEATGGVNTEAFF.

The CDR3 DNA reads TGTGCCAGCAGCTGCCCCAGCGGGAGCTCCTACGAGCAGTACTTC. It is translated as CASSCPSGSSYEQYF. The gene calls are TRBV28 and TRBJ2-7, with 8 positions matching TRBD2. V lost 6 bases and J lost 0; bases outside the gene matches: 7. Germline assignment: CDR1 MDHEN and CDR2 SYDVKM. This CDR3 is 15 amino acids long.

This clonotype was observed a single time. A clone one base away is much larger, so this may be a read error. The genes are TRBV9 and TRBJ2-5; D may be TRBD1 (5 bases). Germline loops: CDR1 SGDLS, CDR2 YYNGEE. The CDR3 has 12 residues. CDR3 region: CACSPDSRTQYF. The CDR3 DNA reads as TGTGCCTGCAGCCCTGACAGTAGGACCCAGTACTTC.

This chain links TRBV11-2 with TRBJ2-1; 9 nucleotides match TRBD2. The ends lost 10 bases at V and 8 bases at J; junction bases unmatched: 15. The CDR3 length is 15 residues. Germline V lookup: CDR1 SGHAT, CDR2 FQNNGV. This CDR3 reads CANSLVAGGQYEQFF. In DNA, the CDR3 is TGTGCCAATAGCTTAGTGGCGGGAGGGCAATATGAGCAGTTCTTC.

This clonotype occurred many times. As DNA, the CDR3 is TGTGCCAGCAGTTTCAACGCTGGGGAGGGTCAGCCCCAGCATTTT. It yields the protein CASSFNAGEGQPQHF. V gene TRBV12-3 or TRBV12-4 combines with J gene TRBJ1-5, with D unresolved. The CDR3 runs 15 residues. V was cut by 3 bases and J by 6 bases, with 15 bases left in between.

J is TRBJ2-5 and V is TRBV14; D remains ambiguous. Germline CDR1 SGHDN, CDR2 FVKESK. Trimming cost V 5 bases and J 3 bases, with 16 bases left between them. The CDR3 is 15 residues long. The CDR3 sequence: CASSKKPLHEETQYF. CDR3 DNA sequence: TGTGCCAGCAGCAAGAAACCCCTCCATGAAGAGACCCAGTACTTC.

A word on this clonotype: The junction does not match germline at one end; this may be a read error. V usage is TRBV28 and J usage is TRBJ2-1, with D perhaps matching TRBD1 or TRBD2 (5 bases each). The CDR3 length is 16 residues. CDR1 and CDR2 from the germline V gene are MDHEN and SYDVKM. CDR3 protein: CTSTSDGGVGYNEQFF. The CDR3 DNA is TGTACCAGCACCTCAGATGGGGGAGTGGGATACAATGAGCAGTTCTTC. The complete variable domain, with remaining parts taken from reference TRBV28 and TRBJ2-1, reads DVKVTQSSRYLVKRTGEKVFLECVQDMDHENMFWYRQDPGLGLRLIYFSYDVKMKEKGDIPEGYSVSREKKERFSLILESASTNQTSMYLCTSTSDGGVGYNEQFFGPGTRLTVL.

This clonotype is large within its sample. Here the CDR3 reads CASSQENNEQFF. CDR3 nucleotide sequence: TGCGCCAGCAGCCAAGAAAACAATGAGCAGTTCTTC. V and J are TRBV4-1 and TRBJ2-1; D uncertain. Trimming took 0 bases from V and 5 from J, leaving 2 bases between them. Germline V gene data show CDR1 as MGHRA and CDR2 as YSYEKL. The CDR3 consists of 12 residues.

The V call is TRBV11-2, the J call TRBJ2-3, with D perhaps matching TRBD1 (5 bases). This CDR3 is 15 amino acids long. The germline CDR1 and CDR2 sequences are SGHAT and FQNNGV. V lost 11 bases to trimming and J lost 0 bases, with 18 bases between them. CDR3: CAGTTKTASTDTQYF. CDR3 coding DNA: TGTGCCGGCACCACTAAGACAGCCAGCACAGATACGCAGTATTTT.

A note on this clonotype: The junction does not match germline at one end; this may be a read error. The rearrangement joins TRBV12-3 or TRBV12-4 to TRBJ2-1; no reliable D call. The CDR3 totals 15 residues. In DNA, the CDR3 is TGTGCCAGCAGTACGCCTTCGGAGTCCTACGATGAGCAGTTCTTT. Its protein is CASSTPSESYDEQFF.